These 20 T cell receptor beta chains came from one sample sequenced in a study of blood T cell repertoires in COVID-19. Sequencing was performed with immunoSEQ multiplex PCR; in TCRdb, only in-frame clones are kept and a portion is missing. Here the sample spans about 290,000 clones, 89% being singletons. The specimen was peripheral blood. These receptors originate from a woman in her forties who had recovered from COVID-19.

The rearrangement uses TRBV12-3 or TRBV12-4 and TRBJ1-2; weak D call: TRBD1 (6 bases). This CDR3 region has 12 residues. Trimming shortened V by 6 bases and J by 8 bases, and 13 bases separated the two germline ends. The CDR3 coding sequence is TGTGCCAGCAGCCCAACAGGGTACGGCTACACCTTC. Its protein is CASSPTGYGYTF.

In its sample, this clone was seen once. The rearrangement joins TRBV5-1 to TRBJ2-3; 7 bases match TRBD2. Per the germline V gene, CDR1 is SGHRS and CDR2 is YFSETQ. The trim removed 3 bases at V and 4 bases at J, leaving 11 bases unmatched. CDR3 length equals 16 residues. This chain's CDR3 is CASSSSSGIRPDTQYF. For the CDR3, the DNA is TGCGCCAGCAGCTCGAGCAGCGGGATTCGCCCAGATACGCAGTATTTT.

The chain uses TRBV6-1 and TRBJ2-1; TRBD2 is a possible D gene (6 bases). Trimming left V 1 base short and J 9 bases short, with 16 bases between. The CDR3 contains 15 residues. CDR1 and CDR2 from the germline V gene are MNHNS and SASEGT. CDR3 bases: TGTGCCAGCAGTGAAGTCCCCGGGACTGCACGTGAGCAGTTCTTC. Translated: CASSEVPGTAREQFF.

The rearrangement joins TRBV4-1 to TRBJ2-1; a weak D match, TRBD2 (5 bases). This CDR3 has 13 residues. V dropped 1 base and J dropped 6 bases, with 7 bases sitting between them. CDR1 MGHRA and CDR2 YSYEKL come from the germline V gene. As DNA, the CDR3 is TGCGCCAGCAGCCAAGCCGGGATCAATGAGCAGTTCTTC. This sequence encodes CASSQAGINEQFF.

V gene TRBV30 combines with J gene TRBJ2-7; D is ambiguous. The CDR3 runs 11 residues. CDR1 and CDR2 from the germline V gene are GTSNPN and SVGIG (reference sequence). V was clipped by 0 bases and J by 3 bases, with 3 bases between them. The CDR3 DNA follows: TGTGCCTGGAGTGTACACTACGAGCAGTACTTC. Translated: CAWSVHYEQYF.

J is TRBJ2-3 and V is TRBV10-3; D gene ambiguous. Germline CDR1 reads ENHRY; CDR2 reads SYGVKD. With 0 bases removed from V and 4 bases from J, the gap between germline ends came to 14 bases. The CDR3 has 16 residues. CDR3 protein: CAISESGQLGPDTQYF. As DNA, the CDR3 is TGTGCCATCAGTGAGTCGGGCCAGTTGGGCCCAGATACGCAGTATTTT.

This clone was counted ten times or more. The rearrangement links TRBV6-5 to TRBJ1-2, with TRBD1 matching over 8 bases. Trimming removed 7 bases from V and 3 bases from J; junction bases left unmatched: 4. Germline CDR1 and CDR2: MNHEY and SVGAGI. The CDR3 is 13 amino acids. CDR3 coding DNA: TGTGCCAGCAACCCAGGGGGCGACTATGGCTACACCTTC. As protein: CASNPGGDYGYTF.

The V gene is TRBV3-1 (or the pseudogene TRBV3-2), the J gene TRBJ1-1, with 7 bases matching TRBD1. Germline-derived CDR1 and CDR2 are LGHDT and YNNKEL (reference sequence). The CDR3 is 15 amino acids. V shed 5 bases, J shed 1 base, and the junction held 7 bases outside the gene matches. The CDR3 DNA sequence: TGTGCCAGCAGCGGACAACAGGGGTCGAACACTGAAGCTTTCTTT. Translated: CASSGQQGSNTEAFF.

This rearrangement joins TRBV7-2 to TRBJ1-5; D is undetermined. With 1 base removed from V and 3 bases from J, the gap between germline ends came to 7 bases. The CDR3 is 14 residues long. From germline, CDR1 is SGHTA and CDR2 FQGNSA. The CDR3 loop reads CASSLVGDNQPQHF. DNA for the CDR3: TGTGCCAGCAGCTTAGTCGGAGACAATCAGCCCCAGCATTTT.

The chain uses TRBV5-1 and TRBJ2-1; 13 nucleotides match TRBD2. V lost 0 bases and J lost 1; bases outside the gene matches: 4. The germline V gene encodes CDR1 SGHRS and CDR2 YFSETQ. The CDR3 contains 18 residues. CDR3 nucleotide sequence: TGCGCCAGCAGCTTGGGACTAGCGGGAGGAACGTCCTACAATGAGCAGTTCTTC. Residues: CASSLGLAGGTSYNEQFF.

This chain uses TRBV14 with TRBJ2-2; TRBD2 matches at 9 bases. V was pared by 4 bases and J by 5 bases, with 11 bases of the junction left unmatched. Germline-derived CDR1 and CDR2 are SGHDN and FVKESK. The CDR3 sequence is 17 residues long. The CDR3 DNA sequence: TGTGCCAGCAGCCCAAGAAACCTAGCGGGAAGGACCGGGGAGCTGTTTTTT. Translation gives CASSPRNLAGRTGELFF.

This chain links TRBV2 with TRBJ2-3; tentatively, D is TRBD2 (6 bases). The germline CDR1 and CDR2 sequences are SNHLY and FYNNEI. The CDR3 has 15 residues. Trimming took off 5 bases at V and 4 bases at J, with 16 bases between the two ends. In DNA form, the CDR3 reads TGTGCCAGCAGTTTCGGAGGGAATTGGGCAGATACGCAGTATTTT. It codes for CASSFGGNWADTQYF.

On this clone itself: Distinct nucleotide sequences in the sample also encode this CDR3. This chain joins TRBV9 and TRBJ2-2; a weak D match, TRBD2 (5 bases). CDR3 length equals 14 residues. V lost 0 bases and J 4 bases, leaving 7 bases between the germline ends. Germline CDR1 is SGDLS and CDR2 is YYNGEE. CDR3 amino acids: CASSVGGGTGELFF. CDR3 sequence (DNA): TGTGCCAGCAGCGTAGGTGGAGGCACCGGGGAGCTGTTTTTT.

The chain is built from TRBV9 and TRBJ2-7; 7 nucleotides match TRBD1. Germline CDR1 SGDLS, CDR2 YYNGEE. Trimming at V came to 3 bases and at J to 2 bases, leaving 5 bases not matched to a gene. CDR3 length equals 14 residues. The CDR3 DNA reads as TGTGCCAGCAGCGATGGGACAGAACCCTACGAGCAGTACTTC. Protein product: CASSDGTEPYEQYF.

The J gene is TRBJ2-1, the V gene TRBV5-4; TRBD2 is a possible D gene (6 bases). This CDR3 region has 16 residues. Germline V gene data show CDR1 as SGHNT and CDR2 as YYREEE (reference sequence). V lost 0 bases to trimming and J lost 8 bases, with 18 bases between them. The CDR3 DNA sequence: TGTGCCAGCAGCTTGGGGAGGGAGCAGGAGCTGGATGAGCAGTTCTTC. Translation: CASSLGREQELDEQFF.

The genes are TRBV6-1 and TRBJ2-1; 12 bases fit TRBD2. This CDR3 comprises 15 residues. Germline values: CDR1 MNHNS, CDR2 SASEGT. V lost 2 bases, J lost 7 bases, and 3 bases stayed unmatched. The DNA of the CDR3 is TGTGCCAGCAGTGAACTAGCGGGAGGGCCTAATGAGCAGTTCTTC. Translation gives CASSELAGGPNEQFF.

The chain has TRBV18 and TRBJ2-1; 9 bases fit TRBD2. The length of the CDR3 is 18 residues. V lost 3 bases, J lost 1 base, and 10 bases stayed unmatched. Germline-derived CDR1 and CDR2 are KGHSH and LQKENI. CDR3 nucleotide sequence: TGTGCCAGCTCACCCGAACTAGCGGGTGCGGCGTCCTACAATGAGCAGTTCTTC. It translates to CASSPELAGAASYNEQFF.

This sequence joins TRBV15 and TRBJ2-7; D perhaps matches TRBD2 (6 bases). The CDR3 consists of 16 residues. V lost 4 bases to trimming and J lost 2 bases, with 18 bases between them. In germline, CDR1 is LNHNV, CDR2 YYDKDF (reference sequence). The CDR3 loop is CATSTRAGTGTYEQYF. The CDR3 DNA follows: TGTGCCACCAGCACGCGAGCCGGGACTGGGACCTACGAGCAGTACTTC.

Only one count was recorded for this clone. The V and J genes are TRBV27 and TRBJ2-1; TRBD2 matches at 11 bases. V was clipped by 0 bases and J by 4 bases; unmatched bases: 5. The CDR3 spans 17 residues. CDR1 and CDR2 from the germline V gene are MNHEY and SMNVEV (reference sequence). CDR3 amino acids: CASSLSAGLAEYNEQFF. DNA for the CDR3: TGTGCCAGCAGTTTATCGGCGGGACTAGCGGAGTACAATGAGCAGTTCTTC.

The V call is TRBV11-3, the J call TRBJ2-3, with D possibly TRBD2 on 6 matching bases. Germline CDR1 is SGHNT and CDR2 is YENEEA. The CDR3 is made up of 18 amino acids. The ends were cut back, 5 bases at V and 0 bases at J, with 21 bases in the middle. The CDR3 DNA sequence: TGTGCCAGCAGCGGGGCCGGGGGAAAGTTGACTAGCACAGATACGCAGTATTTT. It specifies CASSGAGGKLTSTDTQYF.